Below are 15 T cell receptor beta chains sequenced from a single sample in a study of blood T cell repertoires in COVID-19. The protocol was immunoSEQ multiplex PCR, while the TCRdb copy is restricted to in-frame clones and leaves out a portion. The sample holds some 80,000 clones, 75% to 90% seen once. Sequenced: peripheral blood. These receptor sequences come from a human donor in a cohort sampled during active COVID-19.

This clone was detected once. This chain uses TRBV18 with TRBJ2-1; 9 bases agree with TRBD2. V lost 1 base, J lost 7 bases, and 5 bases stayed unmatched. This CDR3 has 15 residues. Per germline, CDR1 KGHSH and CDR2 LQKENI. The CDR3 DNA reads TGTGCCAGCTCACCACTAGCGGGAGTAGTGAATGAGCAGTTCTTC. The encoded protein is CASSPLAGVVNEQFF.

The chain is built from TRBV29-1 and TRBJ2-7, with 9 bases fitting TRBD1. Germline V gene sequence: CDR1 SQVTM, CDR2 ANQGSEA. CDR3 length: 16 residues. The J segment lost 1 base and the V segment lost 2 bases, leaving 9 bases of the junction unmatched. CDR3 protein: CSVELARGQGSYEQYF. DNA of the CDR3: TGCAGCGTTGAACTGGCTCGGGGACAGGGTTCCTACGAGCAGTACTTC.

On this clone: Compared with germline, one end of the junction differs, possibly owing to a read error. This sequence joins TRBV7-7 and TRBJ2-5; 16 bases are shared with TRBD2. Germline CDR1 reads SSHAT; CDR2 reads FNYEAQ (reference sequence). The CDR3 spans 16 residues. The CDR3 DNA reads as TGTGCTAGCAGCCCGGGACTAGCGGGGGGGCTAGAGACCCAGTACTTC. Amino acids: CASSPGLAGGLETQYF.

The chain employs TRBV5-1 and TRBJ2-7; 7 positions agree with TRBD1. Germline-derived CDR1 and CDR2 are SGHRS and YFSETQ. The CDR3 length is 14 residues. The V and J ends lost 0 bases and 3 bases, in that order; junction bases with no gene match: 3. The DNA of the CDR3 is TGCGCCAGCAGCTTGGGACAGGGTGGCTACGAGCAGTACTTC. Its protein product is CASSLGQGGYEQYF.

This clone was observed a few times. DNA of the CDR3: TGTGCCAGCAGTTACTCACCGGGGGAGACCCAGTACTTC. Translating gives CASSYSPGETQYF. The chain recombines TRBV6-5 with TRBJ2-5; the D gene is possibly TRBD2 (5 bases). This CDR3 comprises 13 residues. The germline V and J ends were trimmed by 0 bases and 5 bases, with 7 bases remaining between them. Germline CDR1 and CDR2: MNHEY and SVGAGI.

Comments on this clone: The same CDR3 can be traced to other DNA sequences in this sample. V and J are TRBV5-1 and TRBJ2-7; perhaps TRBD1 as D (8 bases). There are 15 residues in the CDR3. The germline gives CDR1 SGHRS, CDR2 YFSETQ. With 4 bases removed from V and 4 bases from J, the gap between germline ends came to 18 bases. The CDR3 nucleotides are TGCGCCAGCAGCCTTGGGACAGGCGGGGGTTACGAGCAGTACTTC. Protein product: CASSLGTGGGYEQYF.

The chain employs TRBV2 and TRBJ2-7; TRBD1 agrees at 10 bases. V lost 6 bases and J lost 1; bases outside the gene matches: 9. The CDR3 runs to 16 residues. Looked up from germline, CDR1 is SNHLY and CDR2 is FYNNEI. The CDR3 region is CASRGQGVRRSYEQYF. The CDR3 coding sequence is TGTGCCAGCAGAGGACAGGGGGTAAGGAGATCCTACGAGCAGTACTTC.

CDR3 sequence reads: CASSPLADTYEQYF. For the CDR3, the DNA is TGCGCCAGCAGCCCTCTAGCGGATACCTACGAGCAGTACTTC. V is TRBV5-1 and J is TRBJ2-7, with 7 bases fitting TRBD2. The V gene's germline CDR1 is SGHRS and CDR2 YFSETQ. Trimming at V came to 4 bases and at J to 2 bases, leaving 6 bases not matched to a gene. The CDR3 consists of 14 residues.

This CDR3 reads CASGDRYQPQHF. CDR3 nucleotide sequence: TGTGCCAGCGGAGACAGATATCAGCCCCAGCATTTT. This chain joins TRBV2 and TRBJ1-5; possibly TRBD1 for D (5 bases). The CDR3 is 12 residues long. V gave up 8 bases and J gave up 5 bases, with 10 bases separating them. From germline, CDR1 is SNHLY and CDR2 FYNNEI.

The CDR3 coding sequence is TGTGCCAGCAGCCAGGCAGGCCCGACCTCTCGCCTTGAAGCTTTCTTT. This encodes CASSQAGPTSRLEAFF. This rearrangement joins TRBV4-2 to TRBJ1-1; D is uncertain. CDR3 size: 16 residues. The ends were cut back, 3 bases at V and 7 bases at J, with 21 bases in the middle. Germline CDR1 reads LGHNA; CDR2 reads YNFKEQ.

J is TRBJ1-1 and V is TRBV7-9, with TRBD1 matching over 7 bases. V shed 5 bases, J shed 6 bases, and the junction held 3 bases outside the gene matches. This CDR3 is 12 amino acids long. Germline V gene lookup returns CDR1 SEHNR and CDR2 FQNEAQ (reference sequence). The CDR3 bases are TGTGCCAGCAGCCTAGGACAGGCTGAAGCTTTCTTT. It yields the protein CASSLGQAEAFF. The variable domain in full, completed from reference TRBV7-9 and TRBJ1-1, reads DTGVSQNPRHKITKRGQNVTFRCDPISEHNRLYWYRQTLGQGPEFLTYFQNEAQLEKSRLLSDRFSAERPKGSFSTLEIQRTEQGDSAMYLCASSLGQAEAFFGQGTRLTVV.

This clone was picked up one time. This chain connects TRBV5-6 to TRBJ1-2; no clear D. Trimming took 0 bases from V and 8 from J, leaving 17 bases between them. Germline CDR1 SGHDT, CDR2 YYEEEE. The CDR3 has 15 residues. CDR3 sequence: CASSLGQALARGYTF. DNA of the CDR3: TGTGCCAGCAGCTTGGGGCAGGCCCTCGCCCGCGGCTACACCTTC.

V is TRBV25-1 and J is TRBJ2-2; tentatively, D is TRBD2 (5 bases). Trimming removed 0 bases from V and 6 bases from J, with 17 bases in between. This CDR3 is 17 amino acids long. CDR1 is MGHDK, CDR2 SYGVNS, per germline. CDR3 sequence: CASSEYVRGPNSGELFF. The DNA for the CDR3 is TGTGCCAGCAGTGAATATGTCCGGGGTCCAAATTCCGGGGAGCTGTTTTTT.

The chain recombines TRBV18 with TRBJ1-1; TRBD1 agrees at 7 bases. Germline lookup yields CDR1 KGHSH and CDR2 LQKENI. The CDR3 totals 14 residues. V shed 3 bases and J 1 base; nucleotides not matched to a gene: 2. The CDR3 nucleotides read TGTGCCAGCTCACCGACAGGGTCGAACACTGAAGCTTTCTTT. It translates to CASSPTGSNTEAFF.

The rearrangement joins TRBV5-1 to TRBJ2-4, with D perhaps TRBD2 (6 bases). V was pared by 4 bases and J by 0 bases, with 14 bases between. The V gene's germline CDR1 is SGHRS and CDR2 YFSETQ. The CDR3 has 16 amino acids. CDR3 region: CASSPSTSSAKNIQYF. The DNA of the CDR3 is TGCGCCAGCAGCCCCTCGACTAGTTCAGCCAAAAACATTCAGTACTTC. Combining the CDR3 with reference TRBV5-1 and TRBJ2-4 gives the whole variable domain KAGVTQTPRYLIKTRGQQVTLSCSPISGHRSVSWYQQTPGQGLQFLFEYFSETQRNKGNFPGRFSGRQFSNSRSEMNVSTLELGDSALYLCASSPSTSSAKNIQYFGAGTRLSVL.